Below, 7 T cell receptor beta chains from the same sample are listed, as sequenced in a study of T cells in Graves' hyperthyroidism and ophthalmopathy. RNA transcripts yielded amplified TCR beta CDR3 regions. First-round RT-PCR with HTBI primers amplified the TCR CDR3 region. A single record per CDR3 protein comes from TCRdb applying MiXCR to the multiplex PCR reads. There are some 550,000 distinct CDR3 sequences in the sample; less than 25% occur only once, and approximately 26% lies in the top ten. Material: blood. Every receptor here comes from a man aged 18 to 30 with Graves' hyperthyroidism.

There are many counts of this clonotype. The V and J genes are TRBV12-3 or TRBV12-4 and TRBJ1-1; no reliable D call. Trimming took 1 base from V and 8 from J, leaving 8 bases between them. This CDR3 contains 12 residues. CDR3 sequence reads: CASSLGRGEAFF. In DNA, the CDR3 is TGTGCCAGCAGTTTAGGTCGAGGCGAAGCTTTCTTT.

This clonotype has ten or more counts. The chain recombines TRBV24-1 with TRBJ1-1; a possible D gene is TRBD1 (5 bases). This CDR3 is built from 13 residues. Trimming took 8 bases from V and 11 from J, leaving 20 bases between them. The germline V gene has CDR1 KGHDR and CDR2 SFDVKD. The CDR3, as DNA: TGTGCCACCACGTGGCTCAGGGCTTCAGCGGCTTTCTTT. Its protein product is CATTWLRASAAFF.

This clonotype was seen more than once but under ten times. V gene TRBV14 combines with J gene TRBJ1-1, with D possibly matching TRBD1 (6 bases). The germline V gene encodes CDR1 SGHDN and CDR2 FVKESK. Deletions cut 2 bases from V and 6 bases from J, with 10 bases between. This CDR3 has 13 amino acids. The CDR3 reads CASSQFRGPEAFF. The CDR3 nucleotides are TGTGCCAGCAGCCAATTCAGGGGCCCTGAAGCTTTCTTT.

The J gene is TRBJ1-5, the V gene TRBV6-2 or TRBV6-3, with D possibly matching TRBD1 (6 bases). The CDR3 covers 19 residues. Trimming left V 2 bases short and J 5 bases short, with 25 bases between. CDR1 and CDR2 from the germline V gene are MNHEY and SVGEGT. CDR3 residues: CASSYPRWQGNGVDQPQHF. The CDR3 coding sequence is TGTGCCAGCAGTTACCCCCGTTGGCAGGGGAATGGTGTCGATCAGCCCCAGCATTTT.

This clonotype was seen ten or more times. J is TRBJ2-5 and V is TRBV11-2; D gene ambiguous. V was clipped by 1 base and J by 4 bases, with 10 bases between them. Germline CDR1 SGHAT, CDR2 FQNNGV. The length of the CDR3 is 14 residues. DNA for the CDR3: TGTGCCAGCAGCTTAGGAGTTAGTAGAGAGACCCAGTACTTC. Amino acid sequence: CASSLGVSRETQYF.

There are many counts of this clonotype. The rearrangement joins TRBV7-3 to TRBJ2-7; no definite D call. This CDR3 comprises 13 residues. Between the trimmed V and J ends, which lost 1 base and 5 bases, there was a span of 9 bases. Germline V gene sequence: CDR1 SGHTA, CDR2 FQGTGA. CDR3 sequence reads: CASSLILGHEQYF. The CDR3 coding sequence is TGTGCCAGCAGCTTAATTCTGGGCCACGAGCAGTACTTC. Supplemented by reference TRBV7-3 and TRBJ2-7, the full variable domain reads GAGVSQTPSNKVTEKGKYVELRCDPISGHTALYWYRQSLGQGPEFLIYFQGTGAADDSGLPNDRFFAVRPEGSVSTLKIQRTERGDSAVYLCASSLILGHEQYFGPGTRLTVT.

This clonotype was seen repeatedly, ten times or more. V is TRBV6-2 or TRBV6-3 and J is TRBJ1-2, with TRBD1 identical over 10 bases. CDR1 and CDR2 from the germline V gene are MNHEY and SVGEGT. This CDR3 is 15 amino acids long. The junction had 2 bases not matched to a gene; V was cut back by 1 base and J by 3 bases. The CDR3 bases are TGTGCCAGCAGTTACTTCGGGACAGGGGACTATGGCTACACCTTC. As protein: CASSYFGTGDYGYTF.